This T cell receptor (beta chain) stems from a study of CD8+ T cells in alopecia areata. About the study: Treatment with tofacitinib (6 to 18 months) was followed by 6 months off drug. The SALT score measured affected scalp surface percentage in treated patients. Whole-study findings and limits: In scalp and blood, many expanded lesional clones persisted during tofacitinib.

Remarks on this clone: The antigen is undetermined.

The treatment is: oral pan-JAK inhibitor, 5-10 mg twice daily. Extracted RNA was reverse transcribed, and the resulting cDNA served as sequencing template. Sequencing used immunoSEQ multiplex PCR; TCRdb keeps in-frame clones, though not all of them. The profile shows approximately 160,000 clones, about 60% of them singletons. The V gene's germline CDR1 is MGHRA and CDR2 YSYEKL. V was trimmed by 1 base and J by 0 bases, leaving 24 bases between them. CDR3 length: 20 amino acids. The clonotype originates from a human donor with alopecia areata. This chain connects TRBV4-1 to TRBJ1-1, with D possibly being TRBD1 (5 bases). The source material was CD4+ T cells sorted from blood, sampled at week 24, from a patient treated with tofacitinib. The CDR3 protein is CASSQVRGLGPRGMNTEAFF. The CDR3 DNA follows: TGCGCCAGCAGCCAAGTCCGGGGATTGGGACCAAGGGGAATGAACACTGAAGCTTTCTTT.